What follows describes a single TCR beta chain. The specificity of this receptor is unknown. No base-level quality is on record; no much larger clone is a single base apart. The data were taken from a study of T-cell memory formation after mild COVID-19 (dated by TCRdb to the early 2020s). Regarding the study in general: Most TCR sequence clusters were specific to one of the two donors. T-cell clones expanding and contracting after mild COVID-19 in two donors were tracked by longitudinal TCRalpha and TCRbeta repertoire sequencing. Two young, previously healthy adult volunteers, one female and one male, were included in the cohort.

The sample was run on an Illumina NovaSeq 6000. TCRalpha and TCRbeta cDNA libraries were built by 5'RACE with constant-segment primers, adding sample barcodes and unique molecular identifiers. Trizol reagent was used to extract RNA from every sample. Amplification of the libraries took two PCR steps, and the second step added a second sample barcode plus Illumina TruSeq adapters. Sequencing of libraries was performed on an Illumina NovaSeq with 2 x 150 bp paired-end reads. In the source study's methods: The reads were demultiplexed and collapsed into UMI-guided consensus sequences using migec v1.2.7. Using mixcr v2.1.11, UMI consensuses were aligned to TRA and TRB V and J templates and then assembled into clonotypes. Clonotypes were classified as expanded or contracted when called significant by both edgeR and NoisET, with noise models trained on biological replicates. For edgeR calls, a false discovery rate-adjusted p below 0.01 and a log2 fold-change threshold of 1 were applied. PCA with hierarchical clustering of max-normalized trajectories of the 1000 most abundant clonotypes was used as exploratory dynamics analysis. Separately sequenced CD4+ and CD8+ repertoires were used to assign the CD4 or CD8 phenotype of responding clones. Using fastp at Q25 and MiXCR, TCRdb reprocessed the public reads and kept productive beta chains. A single entry per CDR3 protein holds the most common genes and DNA from its merged rows. TCRdb, rather than the study authors, made the V and J calls. This sample has 450,000 to 700,000 distinct CDR3 sequences in its table, and more than 15% of those were observed once. 12% of the sample is held by the ten biggest clonotypes.

Ficoll-Paque density gradient centrifugation was used to isolate PBMCs. Broad study findings and their caveats: Only a couple of mild cases were covered by the study, and larger cohorts that include severe cases with pre-infection samples were considered necessary. The second-wave clones that peaked on day 37 were not confirmed to be SARS-CoV-2 specific. From day 15 to 85, contracting clones showed balanced CD4/CD8 phenotypes, whereas a second wave of clones that expanded from day 15 to 37 leaned towards CD4+. Contracting CD4+ clones were located mainly in the CM and EM memory subsets, whereas CD8+ clones were found to be enriched in EMRA. Some responding clones were detected in pre-infection memory, which suggested that pre-existing cross-reactive memory T cells had joined the SARS-CoV-2 response.

Germline trimming amounts to 4 bases on V and 5 bases on J, with 6 as the count of junction bases outside the gene matches. The CDR3 holds 16 amino acids from the cysteine to the phenylalanine. Only the CDR3 part of the read is kept: 48 bases, read in frame from the first base. The germline V gene gives CDR1 as KGHDR and CDR2 as SFDVKD. The chain links TRBV24-1 with TRBJ2-2, and TRBD1 aligns with 10 junction nucleotides. Sample: PBMCs or a T cell subset sorted from them (not recorded which). This clonotype was obtained from an adult woman who had mild COVID-19 (a few samples of this study predate the infection). The sample titles of this study are shuffled in the database, so cell type and time point are left out; the donor was told from shared clones. The CDR3 here reads CATSDGDRGRTGELFF. At the DNA level, the sequence is TGTGCCACCAGTGACGGGGACAGGGGAAGGACCGGGGAGCTGTTTTTT.